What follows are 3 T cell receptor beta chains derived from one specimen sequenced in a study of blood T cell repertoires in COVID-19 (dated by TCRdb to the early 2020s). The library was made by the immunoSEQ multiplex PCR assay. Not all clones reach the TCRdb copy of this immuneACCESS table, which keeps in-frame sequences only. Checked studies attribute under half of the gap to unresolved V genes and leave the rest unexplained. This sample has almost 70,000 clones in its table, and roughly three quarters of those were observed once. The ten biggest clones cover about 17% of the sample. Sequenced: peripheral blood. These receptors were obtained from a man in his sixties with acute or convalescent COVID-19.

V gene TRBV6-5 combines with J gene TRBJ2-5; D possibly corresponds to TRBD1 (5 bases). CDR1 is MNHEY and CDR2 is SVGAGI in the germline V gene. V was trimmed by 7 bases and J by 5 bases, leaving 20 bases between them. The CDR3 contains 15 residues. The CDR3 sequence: CASMTDPARVETQYF. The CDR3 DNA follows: TGTGCCAGCATGACAGACCCCGCTCGGGTTGAGACCCAGTACTTC.

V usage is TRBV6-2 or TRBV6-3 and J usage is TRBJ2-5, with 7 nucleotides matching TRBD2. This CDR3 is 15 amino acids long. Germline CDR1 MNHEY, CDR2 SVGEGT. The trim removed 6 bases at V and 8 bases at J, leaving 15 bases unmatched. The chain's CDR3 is CASSNLGGTAVTQYF. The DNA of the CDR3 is TGTGCCAGCAGCAACCTGGGGGGGACGGCCGTAACCCAGTACTTC.

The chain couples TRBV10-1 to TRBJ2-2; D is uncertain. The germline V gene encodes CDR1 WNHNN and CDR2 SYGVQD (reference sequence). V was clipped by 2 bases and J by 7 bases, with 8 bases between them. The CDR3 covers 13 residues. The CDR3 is CASSEPGGGELFF. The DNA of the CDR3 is TGCGCCAGCAGTGAGCCGGGTGGCGGGGAGCTGTTTTTT.